This TCR beta chain was profiled in a study of HIV-infected patients and healthy controls. The sample holds many counts of this clonotype. The antigen is undetermined. J was trimmed by 12 bases and V by 9 bases; bases with no gene match: 7. This CDR3 has 12 residues. Germline CDR1 reads LNHDA; CDR2 reads SQIVND (reference sequence). Reverse transcription used around 500 ng RNA and constant-region primers for alpha and beta. Using multiplexing indices, alpha and beta chain libraries were generated apart by chain-specific third strand synthesis. The library got P5 and P7 elements plus a second index, then an approximately 24-cycle PCR. TCRdb used MiXCR to reprocess the 5' RACE reads, holding one entry per CDR3 protein. This table holds thousands of distinct CDR3 sequences, 8.4% found once. Roughly three months, about 14 weeks, into antiretroviral therapy, follow-up blood was collected. All unsorted peripheral T cells were captured because whole blood was used without fractionation.

Study-wide findings and caveats: Size-matching overweighted rare events from HIV-infected data when comparing patients with controls. HIV-infected patients shared fewer CDR3 sequences between individuals than healthy controls.

Specimen: blood, collected during antiretroviral therapy. V and J are TRBV19 and TRBJ2-1, with 11 bases fitting TRBD2. The receptor was isolated from an adult with HIV infection. CDR3 amino acids: CASQVAGGGQFF. CDR3 nucleotides: TGTGCCAGCCAAGTAGCGGGGGGGGGGCAGTTCTTC. The entire variable domain, with the rest obtained from reference TRBV19 and TRBJ2-1, is as follows: DGGITQSPKYLFRKEGQNVTLSCEQNLNHDAMYWYRQDPGQGLRLIYYSQIVNDFQKGDIAEGYSVSREKKESFPLTVTSAQKNPTAFYLCASQVAGGGQFFGPGTRLTVL.